This T cell receptor beta chain was retrieved from a study of shared clonotypes between healthy human individuals. Whole-study results and caveats: The represented genetic and exposure-history diversity was limited by the small number of donors.

Comments on this clone: What it binds is not known.

Deep-level running was used for the assay. Method: immunoSEQ multiplex PCR; TCRdb's copy keeps in-frame clones and lacks some. The sample carries approximately 470,000 clones, almost 80% recorded once. Germline loops: CDR1 LNHDA, CDR2 SQIVND (reference sequence). Trimming removed 5 bases at V and 4 bases at J, with 11 bases between. CDR3 length equals 13 residues. The chain recombines TRBV19 with TRBJ1-2, with D possibly matching TRBD1 (5 bases). This clonotype was sampled from a woman aged 40 to 50 in good health. Some clones in this sample may be carry-over from other donors' samples. The sample comprised PBMCs. The DNA for the CDR3 is TGTGCCAGTAGTCGGAGGGGTGTCTATGGCTACACCTTC. Amino acid sequence: CASSRRGVYGYTF.